This paragraph covers one T cell receptor beta chain sequence. TCRdb's table, derived via immunoSEQ multiplex PCR, lists solely in-frame clones and lacks some. The profile shows about 400,000 clones, over 75% of them singletons. The record originates from a study of blood T cell repertoires in COVID-19. The CDR3 loop spans 13 amino acids. Germline loops: CDR1 WSHSY, CDR2 SAAADI. V was pared by 7 bases and J by 4 bases, with 8 bases between. The source is a man aged 35-49 years in a cohort exposed to, infected with or recovered from COVID-19 (not recorded which). The sequencing input was PBMCs or T cells enriched from blood (not recorded which). This rearrangement joins TRBV10-2 to TRBJ2-6, with D perhaps matching TRBD1 (5 bases). As DNA, the CDR3 is TGCGCCAGCACAGGGTCAGGGGCCAACGTCCTGACTTTC. Encoded protein: CASTGSGANVLTF.